The next 25 T cell receptor beta chains were all read from a single sample in a study of cytomegalovirus exposure and HLA in healthy donors. Vbeta (60) and Jbeta (13) primers were used in the PCR. Profiled with immunoSEQ multiplex PCR; TCRdb holds only in-frame clones, not every one. The sample has 220,000 or so clones, approximately 79% seen once. Sequencing input: PBMCs. These TCRs come from a man in his fifties in good health and CMV-seronegative.

The rearrangement joins TRBV6-5 to TRBJ2-3, with 7 positions matching TRBD2. Unmatched junction bases numbered 7, after V lost 4 bases and J lost 3 bases. This CDR3 has 15 amino acids. The germline V gene encodes CDR1 MNHEY and CDR2 SVGAGI. This chain's CDR3 is CASSFGGSRTDTQYF. The DNA of the CDR3 is TGTGCCAGCAGTTTTGGCGGGAGCCGGACAGATACGCAGTATTTT.

The V and J genes are TRBV27 and TRBJ2-3, with D maybe TRBD1 (5 bases). Trimming stripped 8 bases from V and 2 bases from J, with 17 bases between. CDR1 is MNHEY and CDR2 is SMNVEV in the germline V gene (reference sequence). This CDR3 spans 15 amino acids. The CDR3 reads CASFSPGHLTDTQYF. CDR3 sequence (DNA): TGTGCCAGCTTCTCACCCGGACACCTCACAGATACGCAGTATTTT.

The rearrangement uses TRBV4-2 and TRBJ1-1, with 7 bases lining up with TRBD1. Per the germline V gene, CDR1 is LGHNA and CDR2 is YNFKEQ. The CDR3 spans 14 residues. J lost 7 bases, V lost 3 bases, and 8 bases had no gene match. CDR3 amino acids: CASSQSYRGSEAFF. The CDR3 region has the DNA TGTGCCAGCAGCCAGTCCTACAGGGGTAGTGAAGCTTTCTTT.

Points on this clone: The sample contains more than one DNA sequence encoding this CDR3. The chain uses TRBV9 and TRBJ2-3; a possible D gene is TRBD2 (6 bases). The CDR3 runs 15 residues. The germline V gene encodes CDR1 SGDLS and CDR2 YYNGEE. The germline V and J ends were trimmed by 2 bases and 0 bases, with 10 bases remaining between them. CDR3 sequence reads: CASSVGGSSTDTQYF. The CDR3 coding sequence is TGTGCCAGCAGCGTGGGGGGTTCTAGCACAGATACGCAGTATTTT.

The rearrangement links TRBV11-2 to TRBJ1-1, with 10 bases matching TRBD1. The CDR3 contains 15 residues. V lost 6 bases, J lost 3 bases, and 7 bases stayed unmatched. CDR1 and CDR2 (germline): SGHAT, FQNNGV. The DNA of the CDR3 is TGTGCCAGCAGATCTACCGGGACAGGGGACACTGAAGCTTTCTTT. It specifies CASRSTGTGDTEAFF. Filled out from reference TRBV11-2 and TRBJ1-1, the complete variable domain reads EAGVAQSPRYKIIEKRQSVAFWCNPISGHATLYWYQQILGQGPKLLIQFQNNGVVDDSQLPKDRFSAERLKGVDSTLKIQPAKLEDSAVYLCASRSTGTGDTEAFFGQGTRLTVV.

The V and J genes are TRBV4-1 and TRBJ2-3, with TRBD2 identical over 15 bases. Germline-derived CDR1 and CDR2 are MGHRA and YSYEKL. V trimming: 1 base; J trimming: 1 base; junction bases outside the gene matches: 6. The length of the CDR3 is 19 residues. CDR3 region: CASSQVGTSGRTGTDTQYF. The CDR3 bases are TGCGCCAGCAGCCAAGTCGGGACTAGCGGGAGGACCGGCACAGATACGCAGTATTTT.

In this sample, this clone turned up a few times. The genes are TRBV21-1 and TRBJ1-5. TRBV21-1 is noted as a pseudogene. There are 16 residues in the CDR3. For the CDR3, the DNA is TGTGCCAGCAGCAAAGCGAGGGGAGGGTGCAATCAGCCCCAGCATTTT. Translation gives CASSKARGGCNQPQHF.

This clone has a handful of counts. The J gene is TRBJ2-4, the V gene TRBV14, with 11 bases aligning to TRBD2. The CDR3 contains 20 residues. CDR1 and CDR2 (germline): SGHDN, FVKESK. The V and J ends lost 4 bases and 1 base, in that order; junction bases with no gene match: 15. The CDR3 loop reads CASSLGRTSGLGMAKNIQYF. The CDR3 DNA is TGTGCCAGCAGCCTAGGGCGGACTAGCGGGCTTGGGATGGCCAAAAACATTCAGTACTTC.

CDR3 in DNA: TGTGCCAGCAGGGAGGACGGCAACACCGGGGAGCTGTTTTTT. It is translated as CASREDGNTGELFF. The chain employs TRBV27 and TRBJ2-2, with D perhaps TRBD2 (5 bases). Germline V gives CDR1 MNHEY, CDR2 SMNVEV (reference sequence). V lost 6 bases and J 2 bases, leaving 10 bases between the germline ends. This CDR3 comprises 14 residues.

This chain links TRBV5-1 with TRBJ2-7, with TRBD2 identical over 13 bases. CDR3 length equals 14 residues. V dropped 7 bases and J dropped 4; count of bases not matched to a gene: 5. The germline gives CDR1 SGHRS, CDR2 YFSETQ. In DNA form, the CDR3 reads TGCGCCAGCGGGACTAGCGGGACCCTTTACGAGCAGTACTTC. It encodes CASGTSGTLYEQYF.

The chain has TRBV7-9 and TRBJ1-2; 9 nucleotides match TRBD1. This CDR3 has 15 amino acids. V gave up 4 bases and J gave up 4 bases; unmatched junction bases: 7. CDR1 is SEHNR and CDR2 is FQNEAQ in the germline V gene (reference sequence). CDR3 DNA: TGTGCCAGCAGCTCGACGACAGGGGGTATCTATGGCTACACCTTC. It specifies CASSSTTGGIYGYTF. The full variable domain, rest sourced from reference TRBV7-9 and TRBJ1-2, is DTGVSQNPRHKITKRGQNVTFRCDPISEHNRLYWYRQTLGQGPEFLTYFQNEAQLEKSRLLSDRFSAERPKGSFSTLEIQRTEQGDSAMYLCASSSTTGGIYGYTFGSGTRLTVV.

The J gene is TRBJ2-1, the V gene TRBV6-1; the match to TRBD1 covers 7 bases. The CDR3 runs 15 residues. Germline V gene lookup returns CDR1 MNHNS and CDR2 SASEGT. V lost 2 bases and J lost 6; bases outside the gene matches: 7. DNA for the CDR3: TGTGCCAGCAGTGAACAAGGGGGCGTCATCAATGAGCAGTTCTTC. It is translated as CASSEQGGVINEQFF.

The rearrangement joins TRBV7-9 to TRBJ1-3, with D maybe TRBD1 (6 bases). CDR3 length equals 12 residues. Trimming took 2 bases from V and 7 from J, leaving 6 bases between them. The V gene's germline CDR1 is SEHNR and CDR2 FQNEAQ (reference sequence). Here the CDR3 reads CASSLQGNTIYF. The CDR3 nucleotides are TGTGCCAGCAGCTTACAGGGGAACACCATATATTTT.

V is TRBV2 and J is TRBJ2-7; 7 nucleotides line up with TRBD2. The CDR3 has 14 residues. V lost 6 bases, J lost 2 bases, and 7 bases stayed unmatched. Looked up from germline, CDR1 is SNHLY and CDR2 is FYNNEI. The CDR3 DNA reads TGTGCCAGCAGCCCCCTAGCGGCCGCCTACGAGCAGTACTTC. Amino acid sequence: CASSPLAAAYEQYF.

V usage is TRBV29-1 and J usage is TRBJ2-3, with D maybe TRBD2 (6 bases). This CDR3 region has 12 residues. V lost 8 bases to trimming and J lost 2 bases, with 11 bases between them. Germline V gene sequence: CDR1 SQVTM, CDR2 ANQGSEA. CDR3 sequence reads: CSYGGTTDTQYF. CDR3 nucleotides: TGCAGCTATGGGGGGACCACAGATACGCAGTATTTT.

The chain employs TRBV30 and TRBJ1-6, with 7 bases aligning to TRBD1. J gave up 9 bases and V 2 bases, and 7 bases lay outside the gene matches. CDR1 is GTSNPN, CDR2 SVGIG, per germline (reference sequence). CDR3 length equals 14 residues. This chain's CDR3 is CAWSTRGGGSPLHF. CDR3 DNA sequence: TGTGCCTGGAGTACGAGAGGGGGCGGTTCACCCCTCCACTTT. The entire variable domain, with the rest obtained from reference TRBV30 and TRBJ1-6, is as follows: SQTIHQWPATLVQPVGSPLSLECTVEGTSNPNLYWYRQAAGRGLQLLFYSVGIGQISSEVPQNLSASRPQDRQFILSSKKLLLSDSGFYLCAWSTRGGGSPLHFGNGTRLTVT.

This clone occurred a few times. The V and J genes are TRBV7-6 and TRBJ2-3, with TRBD2 identical over 10 bases. CDR1 is SGHVS and CDR2 is FNYEAQ in the germline V gene. After removal of 5 bases from V and 5 bases from J, the junction contained 1 base not matched to a gene. The CDR3 runs to 13 residues. The CDR3 coding sequence is TGTGCCAGCAGCCGGACTAGCGGAGATACGCAGTATTTT. This encodes CASSRTSGDTQYF.

This clone was detected many times. This chain joins TRBV7-3 and TRBJ2-1; TRBD2 aligns across 8 bases. V was clipped by 5 bases and J by 4 bases; unmatched bases: 10. Germline CDR1 is SGHTA and CDR2 is FQGTGA. The length of the CDR3 is 16 residues. The CDR3 region is CASSVSGTSEYNEQFF. Here the CDR3 DNA reads TGTGCCAGCAGCGTCTCCGGGACTAGTGAGTACAATGAGCAGTTCTTC.

V gene TRBV7-2 combines with J gene TRBJ2-5, with a possible D match to TRBD2 (6 bases). Germline values: CDR1 SGHTA, CDR2 FQGNSA. CDR3 length: 14 residues. Trimming stripped 0 bases from V and 11 bases from J, with 16 bases between. The CDR3 nucleotides are TGTGCCAGCAGCTTAGCCCGGGGGAGTCGAGAGCAGTACTTC. Its translation: CASSLARGSREQYF.

The rearrangement links TRBV11-2 to TRBJ2-2, with D tentatively TRBD2 (6 bases). V was cut by 2 bases and J by 6 bases, with 16 bases left in between. The CDR3 length is 16 residues. The germline gives CDR1 SGHAT, CDR2 FQNNGV. The CDR3 bases are TGTGCCAGCAGCTTACGGCGGGATAGCCCCCCCGGGGAGCTGTTTTTT. This codes for CASSLRRDSPPGELFF.

On this clone: Relative to the germline gene, one junction end is altered; a read error may explain this. The chain combines TRBV7-7 with TRBJ2-1; a possible D gene is TRBD1 (5 bases). The CDR3 covers 15 residues. Germline CDR1 SSHAT, CDR2 FNYEAQ (reference sequence). CDR3 sequence reads: CASSLVTASYNEQFF. The CDR3 coding sequence is TGTGCTAGCAGCCTAGTGACAGCTTCCTACAATGAGCAGTTCTTC.

The sample holds one count of this clone. The chain couples TRBV5-5 to TRBJ2-7, with D perhaps TRBD1 (5 bases). The CDR3 totals 16 residues. Germline-derived CDR1 and CDR2 are SGHKS and YYEKEE (reference sequence). Trimming pared 2 bases from V and 0 bases from J, leaving 15 bases between. The CDR3 region is CASSFSQDVSSYEQYF. As DNA, the CDR3 is TGTGCCAGCAGCTTCTCACAGGACGTTAGCTCCTACGAGCAGTACTTC. The entire variable domain, with the rest obtained from reference TRBV5-5 and TRBJ2-7, is as follows: DAGVTQSPTHLIKTRGQQVTLRCSPISGHKSVSWYQQVLGQGPQFIFQYYEKEERGRGNFPDRFSARQFPNYSSELNVNALLLGDSALYLCASSFSQDVSSYEQYFGPGTRLTVT.

The CDR3: CAIAVLSYNEQFF. The CDR3 DNA follows: TGTGCCATCGCGGTGCTCTCCTACAATGAGCAGTTCTTC. This rearrangement joins TRBV10-3 to TRBJ2-1; no definite D call. Trimming left V 8 bases short and J 0 bases short, with 8 bases between. The CDR3 is made up of 13 amino acids. Germline V CDR1 and CDR2: ENHRY, SYGVKD.

This chain joins TRBV27 and TRBJ2-3; tentatively, D is TRBD2 (6 bases). CDR1 and CDR2 (germline): MNHEY, SMNVEV (reference sequence). The V end was cut by 11 bases, the J end by 1 base, with 13 bases between. The length of the CDR3 is 13 residues. CDR3 nucleotides: TGTGCCGTCTGGCGGGACGGCACAGATACGCAGTATTTT. This sequence encodes CAVWRDGTDTQYF.

J is TRBJ2-7 and V is TRBV10-2; 8 positions agree with TRBD2. From germline, CDR1 is WSHSY and CDR2 SAAADI. The trim removed 5 bases at V and 3 bases at J, leaving 18 bases unmatched. This CDR3 spans 18 amino acids. The CDR3 DNA sequence: TGCGCCAGCAGTTTTTCGGGGGATAGAGCGGGAGACATCTACGAGCAGTACTTC. Protein sequence: CASSFSGDRAGDIYEQYF.